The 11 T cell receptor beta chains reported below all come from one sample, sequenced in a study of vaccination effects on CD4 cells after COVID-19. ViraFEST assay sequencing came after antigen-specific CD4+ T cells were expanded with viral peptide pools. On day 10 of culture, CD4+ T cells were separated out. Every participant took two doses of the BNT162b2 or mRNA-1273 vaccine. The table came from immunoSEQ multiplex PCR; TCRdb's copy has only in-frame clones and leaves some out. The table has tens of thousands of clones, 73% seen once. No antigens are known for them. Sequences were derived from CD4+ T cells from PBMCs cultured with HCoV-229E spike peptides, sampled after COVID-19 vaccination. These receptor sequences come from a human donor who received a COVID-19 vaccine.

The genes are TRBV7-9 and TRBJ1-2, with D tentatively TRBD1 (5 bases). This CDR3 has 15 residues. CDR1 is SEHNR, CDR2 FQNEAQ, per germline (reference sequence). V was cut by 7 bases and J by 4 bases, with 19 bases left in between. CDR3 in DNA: TGTGCCAGCACTTCCGAGGCGGGGGGGGGCTATGGCTACACCTTC. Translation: CASTSEAGGGYGYTF.

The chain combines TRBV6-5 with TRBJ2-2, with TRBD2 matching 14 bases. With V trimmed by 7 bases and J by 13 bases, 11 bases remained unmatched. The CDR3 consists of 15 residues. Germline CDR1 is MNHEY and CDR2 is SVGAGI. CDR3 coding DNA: TGTGCCAGCACTTTTTGGACTAGCGGGGGGAGGGCGCTGTTTTTT. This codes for CASTFWTSGGRALFF.

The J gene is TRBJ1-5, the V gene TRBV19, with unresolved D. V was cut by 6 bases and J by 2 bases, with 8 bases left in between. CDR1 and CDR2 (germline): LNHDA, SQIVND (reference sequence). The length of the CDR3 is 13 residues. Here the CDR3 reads CASREKGNQPQHF. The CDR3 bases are TGTGCCAGTAGGGAGAAGGGCAATCAGCCCCAGCATTTT. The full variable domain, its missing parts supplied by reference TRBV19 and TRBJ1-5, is DGGITQSPKYLFRKEGQNVTLSCEQNLNHDAMYWYRQDPGQGLRLIYYSQIVNDFQKGDIAEGYSVSREKKESFPLTVTSAQKNPTAFYLCASREKGNQPQHFGDGTRLSIL.

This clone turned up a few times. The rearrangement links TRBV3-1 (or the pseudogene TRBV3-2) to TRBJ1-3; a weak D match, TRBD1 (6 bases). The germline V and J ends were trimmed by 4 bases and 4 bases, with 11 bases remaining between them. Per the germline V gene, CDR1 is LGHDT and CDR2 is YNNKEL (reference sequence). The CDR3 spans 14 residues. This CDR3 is CASSPQGLGNTIYF. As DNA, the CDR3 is TGTGCCAGCAGCCCACAGGGACTCGGAAACACCATATATTTT.

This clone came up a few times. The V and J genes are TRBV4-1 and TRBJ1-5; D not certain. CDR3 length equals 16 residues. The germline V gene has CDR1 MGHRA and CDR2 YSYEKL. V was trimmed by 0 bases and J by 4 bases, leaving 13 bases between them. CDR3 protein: CASSQDTGLSNQPQHF. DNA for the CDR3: TGCGCCAGCAGCCAAGATACGGGCCTTTCAAATCAGCCCCAGCATTTT.

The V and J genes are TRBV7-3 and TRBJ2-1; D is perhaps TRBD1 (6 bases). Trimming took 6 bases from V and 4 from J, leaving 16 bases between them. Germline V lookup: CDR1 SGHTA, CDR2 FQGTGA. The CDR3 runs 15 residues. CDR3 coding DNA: TGTGCCAGCAGTATCACAGGGCGGACTTACAATGAGCAGTTCTTC. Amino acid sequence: CASSITGRTYNEQFF.

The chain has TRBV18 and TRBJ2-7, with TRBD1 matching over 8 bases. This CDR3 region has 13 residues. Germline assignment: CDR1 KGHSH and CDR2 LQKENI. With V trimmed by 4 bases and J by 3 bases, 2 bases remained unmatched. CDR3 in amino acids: CASSQGTGYEQYV. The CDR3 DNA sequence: TGTGCCAGCTCACAAGGGACAGGCTACGAGCAGTACGTC.

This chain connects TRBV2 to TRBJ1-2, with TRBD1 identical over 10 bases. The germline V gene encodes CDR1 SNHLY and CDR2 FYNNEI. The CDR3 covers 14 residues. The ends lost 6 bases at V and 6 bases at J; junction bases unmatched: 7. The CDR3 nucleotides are TGTGCCAGCAGGACCCGACAGGGGGCGGATGGCTACACCTTC. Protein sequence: CASRTRQGADGYTF.

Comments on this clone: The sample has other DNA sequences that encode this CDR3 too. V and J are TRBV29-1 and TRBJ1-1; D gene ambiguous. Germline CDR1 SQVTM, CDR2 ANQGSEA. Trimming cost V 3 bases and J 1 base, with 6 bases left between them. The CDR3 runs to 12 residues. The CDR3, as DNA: TGCAGCGTTGATTGGGGGAACACTGAAGCTTTCTTT. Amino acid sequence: CSVDWGNTEAFF. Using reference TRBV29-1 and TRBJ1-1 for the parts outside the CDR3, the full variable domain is SAVISQKPSRDICQRGTSLTIQCQVDSQVTMMFWYRQQPGQSLTLIATANQGSEATYESGFVIDKFPISRPNLTFSTLTVSNMSPEDSSIYLCSVDWGNTEAFFGQGTRLTVV.

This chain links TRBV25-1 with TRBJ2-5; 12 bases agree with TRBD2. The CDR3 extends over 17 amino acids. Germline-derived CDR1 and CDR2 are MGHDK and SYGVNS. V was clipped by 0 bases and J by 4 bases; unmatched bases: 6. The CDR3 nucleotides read TGTGCCAGCAGTGAATATAGGCTAGCGGGGGGGCTAGAGACCCAGTACTTC. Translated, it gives CASSEYRLAGGLETQYF.

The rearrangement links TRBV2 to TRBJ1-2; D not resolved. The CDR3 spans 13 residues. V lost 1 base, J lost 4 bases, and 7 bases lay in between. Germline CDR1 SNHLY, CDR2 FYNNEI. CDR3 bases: TGTGCCAGCAGTGAAGGCAAGTTCTATGGCTACACCTTC. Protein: CASSEGKFYGYTF.